Sequencing of this T cell receptor (beta chain) was carried out in a study of regulatory T cells in long-lasting Graves disease. The CDR3 length is 12 residues. V lost 0 bases and J lost 5, with 7 bases in between. Germline V CDR1 and CDR2: DFQATT, SNEGSKA (reference sequence). For TCR beta, libraries came from iRepertoire HTBI primers and Arm-PCR of CDR3 regions. Using its own MiXCR run on the multiplex PCR reads, TCRdb lists one record per CDR3 protein. In the table there are a few hundred thousand distinct CDR3 sequences, 23% of which are singletons. Noted time point: persistent/refractory GD, antithyroid drugs over 5 years with positive TRAb. PBMC RNA served as the TCR library source. Graves' disease was diagnosed by American Thyroid Association guidelines.

Specimen: peripheral blood mononuclear cells (PBMCs), collected when the disease was refractory, from a patient treated with antithyroid drugs. This chain connects TRBV20-1 to TRBJ1-1; D unclear. The sequence was collected from a female donor with Graves disease. The CDR3 region has the DNA TGCAGTGCTAGAGAATCTGCTACTGAAGCTTTCTTT. Translated, it gives CSARESATEAFF.